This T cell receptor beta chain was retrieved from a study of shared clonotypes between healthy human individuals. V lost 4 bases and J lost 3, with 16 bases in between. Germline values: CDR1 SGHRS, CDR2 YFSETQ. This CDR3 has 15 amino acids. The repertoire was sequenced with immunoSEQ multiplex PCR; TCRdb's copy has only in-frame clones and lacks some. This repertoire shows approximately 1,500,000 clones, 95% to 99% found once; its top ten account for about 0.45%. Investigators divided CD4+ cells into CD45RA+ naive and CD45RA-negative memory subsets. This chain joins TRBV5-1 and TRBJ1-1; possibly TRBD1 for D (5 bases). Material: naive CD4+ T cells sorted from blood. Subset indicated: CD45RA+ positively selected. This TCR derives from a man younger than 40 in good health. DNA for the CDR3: TGCGCCAGCAGCGACGTGGGGGTTTGGGACACTGAAGCTTTCTTT. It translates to CASSDVGVWDTEAFF.